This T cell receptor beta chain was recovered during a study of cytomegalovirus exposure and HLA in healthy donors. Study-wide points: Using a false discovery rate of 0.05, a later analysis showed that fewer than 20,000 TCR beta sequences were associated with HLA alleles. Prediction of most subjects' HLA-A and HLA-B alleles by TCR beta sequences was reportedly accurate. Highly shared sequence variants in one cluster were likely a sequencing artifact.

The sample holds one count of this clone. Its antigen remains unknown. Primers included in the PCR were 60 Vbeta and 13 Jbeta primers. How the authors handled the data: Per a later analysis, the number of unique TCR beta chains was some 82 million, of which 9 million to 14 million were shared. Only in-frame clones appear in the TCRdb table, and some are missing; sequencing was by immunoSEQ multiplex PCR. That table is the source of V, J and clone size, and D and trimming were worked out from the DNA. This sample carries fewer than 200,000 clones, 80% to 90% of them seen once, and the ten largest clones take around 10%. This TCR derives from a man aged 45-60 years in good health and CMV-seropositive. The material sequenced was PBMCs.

The CDR3 sequence is CSVRSGYYEQYF. The DNA for the CDR3 is TGCAGCGTTCGATCAGGGTACTACGAGCAGTACTTC. This rearrangement joins TRBV29-1 to TRBJ2-7, with D maybe TRBD1 (5 bases). CDR1 SQVTM and CDR2 ANQGSEA come from the germline V gene. The CDR3 length is 12 residues. V lost 5 bases, J lost 3 bases, and 11 bases lay in between.